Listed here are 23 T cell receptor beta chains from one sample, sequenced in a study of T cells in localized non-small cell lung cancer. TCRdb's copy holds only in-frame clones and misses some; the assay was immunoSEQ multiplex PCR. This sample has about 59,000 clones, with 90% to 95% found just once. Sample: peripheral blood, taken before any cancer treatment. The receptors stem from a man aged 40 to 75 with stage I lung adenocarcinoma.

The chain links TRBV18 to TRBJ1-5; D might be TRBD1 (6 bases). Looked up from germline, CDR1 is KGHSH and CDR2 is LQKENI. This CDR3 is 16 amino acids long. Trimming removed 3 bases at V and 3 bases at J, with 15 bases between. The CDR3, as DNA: TGTGCCAGCTCACCTTCCGGACAGCGAACCAATCAGCCCCAGCATTTT. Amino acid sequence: CASSPSGQRTNQPQHF.

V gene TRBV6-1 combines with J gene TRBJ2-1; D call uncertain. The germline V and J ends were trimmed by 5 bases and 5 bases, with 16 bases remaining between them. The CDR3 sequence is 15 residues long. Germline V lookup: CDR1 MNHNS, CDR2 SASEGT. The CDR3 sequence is CASSPPPGRDNEQFF. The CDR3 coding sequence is TGTGCCAGCAGTCCGCCCCCCGGGCGCGACAATGAGCAGTTCTTC.

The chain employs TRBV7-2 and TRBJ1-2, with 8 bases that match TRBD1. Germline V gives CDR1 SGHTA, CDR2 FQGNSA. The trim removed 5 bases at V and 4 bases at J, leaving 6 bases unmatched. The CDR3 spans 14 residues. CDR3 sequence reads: CASSRLQGGYGYTF. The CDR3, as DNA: TGTGCCAGCAGCCGTTTACAGGGGGGCTATGGCTACACCTTC.

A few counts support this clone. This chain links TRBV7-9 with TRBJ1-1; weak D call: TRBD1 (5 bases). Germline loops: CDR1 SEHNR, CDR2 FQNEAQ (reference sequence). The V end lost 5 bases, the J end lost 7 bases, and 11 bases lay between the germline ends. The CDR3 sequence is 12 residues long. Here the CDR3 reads CASSPTGVEAFF. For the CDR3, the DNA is TGTGCCAGCAGCCCTACAGGAGTTGAAGCTTTCTTT.

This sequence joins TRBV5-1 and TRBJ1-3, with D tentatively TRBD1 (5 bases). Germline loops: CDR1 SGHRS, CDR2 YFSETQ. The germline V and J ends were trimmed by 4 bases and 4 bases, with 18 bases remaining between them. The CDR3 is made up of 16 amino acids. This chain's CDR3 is CASSLYGDARGNTIYF. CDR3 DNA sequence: TGCGCCAGCAGCCTCTATGGGGACGCCCGAGGAAACACCATATATTTT.

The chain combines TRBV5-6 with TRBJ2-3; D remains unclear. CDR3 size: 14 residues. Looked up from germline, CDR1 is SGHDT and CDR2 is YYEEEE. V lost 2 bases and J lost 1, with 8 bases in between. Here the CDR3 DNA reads TGTGCCAGCAGCTTAGCACATCGCACAGATACGCAGTATTTT. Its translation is CASSLAHRTDTQYF. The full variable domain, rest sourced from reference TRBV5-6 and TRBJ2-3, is DAGVTQSPTHLIKTRGQQVTLRCSPKSGHDTVSWYQQALGQGPQFIFQYYEEEERQRGNFPDRFSGHQFPNYSSELNVNALLLGDSALYLCASSLAHRTDTQYFGPGTRLTVL.

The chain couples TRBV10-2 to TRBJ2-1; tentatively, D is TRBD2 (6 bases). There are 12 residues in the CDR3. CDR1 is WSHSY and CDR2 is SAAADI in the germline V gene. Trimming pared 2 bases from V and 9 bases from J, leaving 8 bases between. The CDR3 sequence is CASSEQGGEQFF. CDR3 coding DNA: TGCGCCAGCAGTGAGCAGGGAGGTGAGCAGTTCTTC.

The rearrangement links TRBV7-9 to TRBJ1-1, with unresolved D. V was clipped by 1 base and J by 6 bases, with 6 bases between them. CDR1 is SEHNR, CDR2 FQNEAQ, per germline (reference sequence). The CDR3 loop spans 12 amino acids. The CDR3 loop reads CASSLEGPEAFF. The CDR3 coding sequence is TGTGCCAGCAGCTTAGAAGGGCCTGAAGCTTTCTTT.

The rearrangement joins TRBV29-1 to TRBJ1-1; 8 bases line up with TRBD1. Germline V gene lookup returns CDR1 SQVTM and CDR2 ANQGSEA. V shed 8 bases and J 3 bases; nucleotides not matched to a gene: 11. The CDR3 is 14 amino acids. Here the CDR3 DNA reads TGCAGCACCGGGGCAGGGGGCACCCACACTGAAGCTTTCTTT. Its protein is CSTGAGGTHTEAFF. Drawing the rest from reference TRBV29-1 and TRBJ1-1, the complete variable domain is SAVISQKPSRDICQRGTSLTIQCQVDSQVTMMFWYRQQPGQSLTLIATANQGSEATYESGFVIDKFPISRPNLTFSTLTVSNMSPEDSSIYLCSTGAGGTHTEAFFGQGTRLTVV.

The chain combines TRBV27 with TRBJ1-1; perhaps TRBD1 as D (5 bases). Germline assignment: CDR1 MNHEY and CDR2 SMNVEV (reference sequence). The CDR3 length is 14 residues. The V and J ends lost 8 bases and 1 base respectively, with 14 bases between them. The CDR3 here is CASSDVGGNTEAFF. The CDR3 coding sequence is TGTGCCAGCTCTGACGTCGGGGGGAACACTGAAGCTTTCTTT.

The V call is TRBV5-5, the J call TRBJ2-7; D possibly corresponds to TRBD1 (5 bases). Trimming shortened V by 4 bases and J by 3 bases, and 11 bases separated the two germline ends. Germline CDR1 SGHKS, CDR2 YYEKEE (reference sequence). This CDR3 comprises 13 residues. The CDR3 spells CASSPGDSYEQYF. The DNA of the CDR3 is TGTGCCAGCAGCCCCGGCGACAGCTACGAGCAGTACTTC.

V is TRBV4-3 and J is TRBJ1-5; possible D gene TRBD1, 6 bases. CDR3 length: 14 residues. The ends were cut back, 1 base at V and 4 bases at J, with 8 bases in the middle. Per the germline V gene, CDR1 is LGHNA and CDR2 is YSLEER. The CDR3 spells CASSQGTVNQPQHF. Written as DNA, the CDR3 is TGCGCCAGCAGCCAAGGGACAGTGAATCAGCCCCAGCATTTT.

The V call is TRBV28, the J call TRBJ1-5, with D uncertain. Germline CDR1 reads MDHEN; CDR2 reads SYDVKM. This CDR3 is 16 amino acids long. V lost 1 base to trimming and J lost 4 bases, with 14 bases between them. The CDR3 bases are TGTGCCAGCAGTTTATACTTTGGACCGCAGAATCAGCCCCAGCATTTT. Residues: CASSLYFGPQNQPQHF.

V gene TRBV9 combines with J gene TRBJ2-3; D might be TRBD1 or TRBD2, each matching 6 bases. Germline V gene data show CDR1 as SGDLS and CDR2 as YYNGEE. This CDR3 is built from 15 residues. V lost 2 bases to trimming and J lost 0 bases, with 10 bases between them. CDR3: CASSVSGASTDTQYF. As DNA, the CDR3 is TGTGCCAGCAGCGTGTCGGGGGCTAGCACAGATACGCAGTATTTT.

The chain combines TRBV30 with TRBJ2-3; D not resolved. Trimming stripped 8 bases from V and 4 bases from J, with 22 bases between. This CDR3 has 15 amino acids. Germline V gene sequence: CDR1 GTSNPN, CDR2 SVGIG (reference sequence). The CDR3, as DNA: TGTGCCCGGGCTTTGGACCCCCCCGCGCCAGATACGCAGTATTTT. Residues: CARALDPPAPDTQYF.

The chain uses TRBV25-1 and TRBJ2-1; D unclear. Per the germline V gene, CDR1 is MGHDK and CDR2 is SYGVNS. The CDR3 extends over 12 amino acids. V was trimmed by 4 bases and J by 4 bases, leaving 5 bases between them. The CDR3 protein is CASSGVYNEQFF. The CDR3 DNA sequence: TGTGCCAGCAGTGGAGTATACAATGAGCAGTTCTTC. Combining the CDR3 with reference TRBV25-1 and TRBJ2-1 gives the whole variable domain EADIYQTPRYLVIGTGKKITLECSQTMGHDKMYWYQQDPGMELHLIHYSYGVNSTEKGDLSSESTVSRIRTEHFPLTLESARPSHTSQYLCASSGVYNEQFFGPGTRLTVL.

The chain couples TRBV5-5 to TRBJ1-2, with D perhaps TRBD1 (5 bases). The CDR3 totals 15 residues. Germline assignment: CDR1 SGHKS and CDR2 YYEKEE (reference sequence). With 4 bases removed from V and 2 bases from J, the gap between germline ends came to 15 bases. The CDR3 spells CASSPTGDPNYGYTF. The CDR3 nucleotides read TGTGCCAGCAGCCCCACCGGGGACCCCAACTATGGCTACACCTTC.

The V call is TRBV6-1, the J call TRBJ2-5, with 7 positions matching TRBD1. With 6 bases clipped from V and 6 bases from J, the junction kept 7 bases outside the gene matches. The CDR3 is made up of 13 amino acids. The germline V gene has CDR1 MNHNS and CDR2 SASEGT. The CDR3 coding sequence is TGTGCCAGCAGGTTGACAGGGACGAAGACCCAGTACTTC. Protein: CASRLTGTKTQYF.

The CDR3 is CASRGTSGFNEQFF. CDR3 sequence (DNA): TGTGCCAGCAGGGGGACTAGCGGGTTCAATGAGCAGTTCTTC. V gene TRBV28 combines with J gene TRBJ2-1, with 12 bases fitting TRBD2. The trim removed 6 bases at V and 6 bases at J, leaving 3 bases unmatched. Germline CDR1 is MDHEN and CDR2 is SYDVKM. The CDR3 sequence is 14 residues long.

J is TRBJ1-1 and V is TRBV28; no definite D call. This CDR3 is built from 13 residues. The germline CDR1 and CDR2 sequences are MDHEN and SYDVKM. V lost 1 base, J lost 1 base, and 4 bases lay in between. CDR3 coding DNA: TGTGCCAGCAGTTTATCAGGGAACACTGAAGCTTTCTTT. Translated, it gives CASSLSGNTEAFF.

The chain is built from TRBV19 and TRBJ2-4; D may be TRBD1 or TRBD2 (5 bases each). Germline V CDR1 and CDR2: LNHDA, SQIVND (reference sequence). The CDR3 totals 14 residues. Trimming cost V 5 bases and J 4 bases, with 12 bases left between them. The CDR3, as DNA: TGTGCCAGTAGTGTCTCTGGGGGTAAAAACATTCAGTACTTC. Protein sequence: CASSVSGGKNIQYF.

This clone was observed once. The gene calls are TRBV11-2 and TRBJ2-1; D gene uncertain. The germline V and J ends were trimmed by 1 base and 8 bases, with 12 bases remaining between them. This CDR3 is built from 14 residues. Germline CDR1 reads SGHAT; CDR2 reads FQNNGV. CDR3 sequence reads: CASSLGWQTDEQFF. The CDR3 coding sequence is TGTGCCAGCAGCTTAGGGTGGCAGACCGATGAGCAGTTCTTC.

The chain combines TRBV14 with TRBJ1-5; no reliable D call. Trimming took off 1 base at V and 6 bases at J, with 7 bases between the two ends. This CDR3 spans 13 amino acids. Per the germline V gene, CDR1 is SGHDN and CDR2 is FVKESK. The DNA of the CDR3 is TGTGCCAGCAGCCAAGGAGGCTCTCAGCCCCAGCATTTT. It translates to CASSQGGSQPQHF.